A selection of T cell receptor beta chains follows, all from one sample in a study of regulatory T cells in long-lasting Graves disease. TCRdb re-derived calls from the multiplex PCR reads in MiXCR, one entry per CDR3 protein. The data hold 400,000 to 550,000 distinct CDR3 sequences, with over 15% observed a single time. These data also featured in a second study, about T cells in Graves' hyperthyroidism and ophthalmopathy.

Specimen: peripheral blood mononuclear cells (PBMCs), collected at new diagnosis, from a patient treated with antithyroid drugs. These receptor sequences come from a woman under 30 with Graves disease. The CDR3 runs from the conserved cysteine through the conserved F or W. A D gene is named only where the DNA matches it firmly. Some rows have no size entry. The others give once, few or many, or a class for an expanded clone.

D gene	clone size	V gene	J gene	CDR3 protein	CDR3 DNA
TRBD2	NA	TRBV7-9	TRBJ2-1	CASSLGTSGKDNEQFF	TGTGCCAGCAGCTTAGGGACTAGCGGGAAAGATAATGAGCAGTTCTTC
TRBD2	many	TRBV2	TRBJ2-3	CASSGTSGRLGSTDTQYF	TGTGCCAGCAGCGGGACTAGCGGGAGGTTAGGATCTACAGATACGCAGTATTTT
TRBD2	few	TRBV11-2	TRBJ2-5	CASSHPGTSVETQYF	TGCGCCAGCAGCCACCCAGGGACTAGCGTGGAGACCCAGTACTTC
TRBD1	NA	TRBV7-9	TRBJ2-5	CASSKGGQGSRETQYF	TGTGCCAGCAGCAAAGGGGGACAGGGGAGTCGCGAGACCCAGTACTTC
NA	few	TRBV30	TRBJ2-7	CAWSVLREQYF	TGTGCCTGGAGTGTACTAAGGGAGCAGTACTTC
TRBD1	many	TRBV7-2	TRBJ2-3	CASSPRTGPSTDTQYF	TGTGCCAGCAGCCCCCGGACAGGCCCTAGCACAGATACGCAGTATTTT
TRBD2	few	TRBV20-1	TRBJ2-1	CSAREGVSGSLLIEQFF	TGCAGTGCTAGAGAAGGGGTTAGCGGGAGCCTTCTTATTGAGCAGTTCTTC
TRBD2	few	TRBV27	TRBJ2-1	CASRHPMGLAGDYNEQFF	TGTGCCAGCAGACACCCTATGGGACTAGCGGGAGACTACAATGAGCAGTTCTTC
NA	many	TRBV18	TRBJ2-7	CASSALGGSYEQYF	TGTGCCAGCTCAGCTCTCGGGGGCTCCTACGAGCAGTACTTC
TRBD1	many	TRBV27	TRBJ2-3	CASSPGTGPWDTQYF	TGTGCCAGCAGTCCAGGGACAGGGCCCTGGGATACGCAGTATTTT
NA	many	TRBV30	TRBJ2-1	CAWSRRNSYNEQFF	TGTGCCTGGAGTAGGCGGAACTCGTACAATGAGCAGTTCTTC
NA	NA	TRBV28	TRBJ2-4	CASKPAKTVKAKNIQYF	TGTGCCAGCAAACCAGCGAAAACAGTAAAAGCCAAAAACATTCAGTACTTC
NA	many	TRBV6-2/TRBV6-3	TRBJ2-1	CASSYRRSADGQFF	TGTGCCAGCAGTTACCGACGGAGCGCGGATGGGCAGTTCTTC
NA	NA	TRBV5-1	TRBJ2-7	CASSLATTSPSSYEQYF	TGCGCCAGCAGCTTGGCCACAACATCTCCCAGCTCCTACGAGCAGTACTTC
NA	NA	TRBV29-1	TRBJ2-7	CSVDRITSYEQYF	TGCAGCGTGGACCGTATTACATCATACGAGCAGTACTTC
NA	few	TRBV6-4	TRBJ2-1	CASSDSGGAYNEQFF	TGTGCCAGCAGTGACTCAGGGGGTGCCTACAATGAGCAGTTCTTC
TRBD2	many	TRBV6-9	TRBJ2-1	CASSYELAVYNEQFF	TGTGCCAGCAGTTACGAACTAGCGGTCTACAATGAGCAGTTCTTC
NA	many	TRBV30	TRBJ2-1	CAWSVWGPSYNEQFF	TGTGCCTGGAGTGTGTGGGGGCCCTCCTACAATGAGCAGTTCTTC
NA	NA	TRBV5-1	TRBJ2-3	CASSHDRPYTDTQYF	TGCGCCAGCAGCCACGACAGACCCTACACAGATACGCAGTATTTT
NA	NA	TRBV14	TRBJ2-4	CASSQDVGAPLAKNIQYF	TGTGCCAGCAGCCAAGATGTAGGAGCGCCTCTAGCCAAAAACATTCAGTACTTC
NA	many	TRBV7-2	TRBJ2-5	CASSLAGLQETQYF	TGTGCCAGCAGCTTAGCCGGGTTACAAGAGACCCAGTACTTC
TRBD1	few	TRBV19	TRBJ1-5	CASSIRQGGPALQPQHF	TGTGCCAGTAGTATCAGACAGGGTGGTCCAGCTCTTCAGCCCCAGCATTTT
NA	many	TRBV7-3	TRBJ2-2	CASSLIPNTGELFF	TGTGCCAGCAGCTTAATCCCAAACACCGGGGAGCTGTTTTTT
NA	once	TRBV5-8	TRBJ2-7	CASRKGYEHYF	TGTGCCAGCAGGAAGGGTTACGAGCACTACTTC
NA	NA	TRBV4-3	TRBJ1-1	CASSHDGDLNTEAFF	TGCGCCAGCAGCCACGACGGAGACTTAAACACTGAAGCTTTCTTT
NA	few	TRBV12-3/TRBV12-4	TRBJ2-3	CASRFTSTSTDTQYF	TGTGCCAGCAGGTTCACCAGTACTAGCACAGATACGCAGTATTTT
TRBD1	many	TRBV7-3	TRBJ2-1	CASSFLPGQEYNEQFF	TGTGCCAGCAGCTTTCTACCGGGACAGGAATACAATGAGCAGTTCTTC
NA	many	TRBV20-1	TRBJ2-1	CSASLSGLHNEQFF	TGCAGTGCCTCCCTCTCGGGACTCCACAATGAGCAGTTCTTC
TRBD2	many	TRBV12-3/TRBV12-4	TRBJ2-3	CASGREWVTDTQYF	TGTGCCAGCGGGCGGGAGTGGGTCACAGATACGCAGTATTTT
TRBD1	NA	TRBV4-3	TRBJ2-3	CASSQRDSDTDTQYF	TGCGCCAGCAGCCAAAGGGACAGCGACACAGATACGCAGTATTTT
TRBD1	NA	TRBV20-1	TRBJ1-1	CSARDGTGVENTEAFF	TGCAGTGCTAGAGACGGGACAGGGGTAGAAAACACTGAAGCTTTCTTT
NA	many	TRBV11-3	TRBJ2-7	CASSLRRLAYEQYF	TGTGCCAGCAGCTTAAGAAGACTAGCCTACGAGCAGTACTTC
NA	many	TRBV6-1	TRBJ2-5	CASSSTGPLIGTQYF	TGTGCCAGCAGTAGTACGGGTCCCCTCATCGGGACCCAGTACTTC
NA	few	TRBV3-1	TRBJ2-2	CASSQVAPTGELFF	TGTGCCAGCAGCCAAGTAGCGCCTACCGGGGAGCTGTTTTTT
TRBD2	NA	TRBV12-3/TRBV12-4	TRBJ2-7	CASSTTLAGDYEQYF	TGTGCCAGTAGTACAACACTAGCGGGAGATTACGAGCAGTACTTC
NA	many	TRBV28	TRBJ1-5	CASSLQLGMGQPQHF	TGTGCCAGCAGTTTACAACTAGGAATGGGTCAGCCCCAGCATTTT
TRBD2	many	TRBV27	TRBJ2-1	CASSPIGTSGRGSSYNEQFF	TGTGCCAGCAGTCCTATAGGGACTAGCGGGAGGGGGAGCTCCTACAATGAGCAGTTCTTC
TRBD2	many	TRBV7-8	TRBJ2-3	CASSTILAGQRYF	TGTGCCAGCAGCACCATACTAGCGGGTCAAAGGTATTTT
NA	NA	TRBV18	TRBJ2-7	CASSPLASASYEQYF	TGTGCCAGCTCACCATTGGCTAGCGCCTCCTACGAGCAGTACTTC
NA	NA	TRBV4-1	TRBJ1-2	CASSQGGSAGVNYGYTF	TGCGCCAGCAGCCAAGGGGGTTCGGCAGGTGTTAACTATGGCTACACCTTC
TRBD1	NA	TRBV12-3/TRBV12-4	TRBJ2-7	CASSPQTGYEQYF	TGTGCCAGCAGTCCTCAGACAGGGTACGAGCAGTACTTC